The 10 T cell receptor beta chains below all came from one sample that was sequenced in a study of Ad26.COV2.S vaccination and SARS-CoV-2 variants. Sequenced by immunoSEQ multiplex PCR; TCRdb stores in-frame clones only, minus some. The data show about 330,000 clones, roughly 90% seen once. Treatment here: about 20 received Ad26.COV2.S at low or high dose, single or two shots; 5 received placebo; per-sample allocation not given. The samples date from day 63 after the first vaccine or placebo injection. This sample comprised peripheral blood, obtained in a trial of Ad26.COV2.S vaccine versus placebo. The receptors shown here come from a person aged 18 to 65 who received the Ad26.COV2.S COVID-19 vaccine or a placebo.

The rearrangement links TRBV7-2 to TRBJ2-3; 7 bases are shared with TRBD1. J gave up 3 bases and V 5 bases, and 14 bases lay outside the gene matches. The germline V gene encodes CDR1 SGHTA and CDR2 FQGNSA. CDR3 size: 17 residues. CDR3 loop: CASSIPFGTALTDTQYF. As DNA, the CDR3 is TGTGCCAGCAGCATCCCCTTTGGGACAGCCCTTACAGATACGCAGTATTTT.

This clone was detected only once. The chain carries TRBV5-5 and TRBJ1-4, with a weak D call TRBD1 (5 bases). Germline lookup yields CDR1 SGHKS and CDR2 YYEKEE (reference sequence). Trimming removed 2 bases from V and 6 bases from J, with 8 bases in between. This CDR3 region has 13 residues. The CDR3 DNA is TGTGCCAGCAGCTTTACAGGACATGAAAAACTGTTTTTT. This gives the protein CASSFTGHEKLFF.

This clone was detected only a few times. The chain has TRBV6-4 and TRBJ2-5; 13 nucleotides align to TRBD2. Germline CDR1 is MRHNA and CDR2 is SNTAGT. With V trimmed by 2 bases and J by 4 bases, 1 base remained unmatched. The CDR3 is 15 amino acids. CDR3 sequence (DNA): TGTGCCAGCAGTGACACTAGCGGGGGGGCAGAGACCCAGTACTTC. This gives the protein CASSDTSGGAETQYF.

The chain carries TRBV4-3 and TRBJ2-7, with TRBD1 matching 8 bases. Trimming at V came to 1 base and at J to 2 bases, leaving 7 bases not matched to a gene. The germline CDR1 and CDR2 sequences are LGHNA and YSLEER. The CDR3 runs 16 residues. The CDR3 DNA follows: TGCGCCAGCAGCCAAGGGAGGACAGGGAATCCCTACGAGCAGTACTTC. Translation: CASSQGRTGNPYEQYF.

CDR3 loop: CATRTSGSAGTGELFF. CDR3 sequence (DNA): TGTGCCACGCGGACTAGCGGGAGTGCAGGCACCGGGGAGCTGTTTTTT. V usage is TRBV3-1 (or the pseudogene TRBV3-2) and J usage is TRBJ2-2; TRBD2 matches 13 bases. Trimming at V came to 10 bases and at J to 4 bases, leaving 9 bases not matched to a gene. This CDR3 is built from 16 residues. CDR1 and CDR2 from the germline V gene are LGHDT and YNNKEL (reference sequence).

The chain combines TRBV27 with TRBJ1-6; the D gene is possibly TRBD1 (6 bases). V shed 6 bases and J shed 14 bases, with 26 bases lying between them. Germline CDR1 is MNHEY and CDR2 is SMNVEV (reference sequence). This CDR3 region has 16 residues. CDR3 DNA sequence: TGTGCCAGCAGCTCCCTCGGGTCCCGAGGGGGATGGACCCTCCACTTT. This encodes CASSSLGSRGGWTLHF.

The V call is TRBV27, the J call TRBJ1-1; a weak D match, TRBD1 (6 bases). V lost 8 bases, J lost 5 bases, and 9 bases lay in between. The CDR3 has 11 amino acids. Germline V gene lookup returns CDR1 MNHEY and CDR2 SMNVEV (reference sequence). CDR3 coding DNA: TGTGCCAGCCGAGGGGGAACTGAAGCTTTCTTT. Amino acid sequence: CASRGGTEAFF.

The genes are TRBV19 and TRBJ1-5; possible D gene TRBD1, 6 bases. CDR3 length equals 16 residues. V was pared by 9 bases and J by 0 bases, with 18 bases between. Per the germline V gene, CDR1 is LNHDA and CDR2 is SQIVND (reference sequence). CDR3 bases: TGTGCCAGACCCCTAAATACAGGGAATAGCAATCAGCCCCAGCATTTT. It specifies CARPLNTGNSNQPQHF. The full variable domain, rest sourced from reference TRBV19 and TRBJ1-5, is DGGITQSPKYLFRKEGQNVTLSCEQNLNHDAMYWYRQDPGQGLRLIYYSQIVNDFQKGDIAEGYSVSREKKESFPLTVTSAQKNPTAFYLCARPLNTGNSNQPQHFGDGTRLSIL.

This clone was recorded once. The V and J genes are TRBV6-4 and TRBJ1-1; 9 bases line up with TRBD1. This CDR3 is built from 14 residues. After removal of 7 bases from V and 5 bases from J, the junction contained 8 bases not matched to a gene. Germline CDR1 and CDR2: MRHNA and SNTAGT. CDR3 sequence: CASKSGQGLTEAFF. DNA of the CDR3: TGTGCCAGCAAGTCAGGACAGGGGTTAACTGAAGCTTTCTTT.

The rearrangement links TRBV29-1 to TRBJ2-5, with D possibly matching TRBD1 (6 bases). Germline CDR1 reads SQVTM; CDR2 reads ANQGSEA. V was pared by 7 bases and J by 2 bases, with 14 bases between. The CDR3 consists of 13 residues. CDR3 region: CSASNRVQETQYF. Written as DNA, the CDR3 is TGCAGCGCCTCCAACAGGGTTCAAGAGACCCAGTACTTC.